One and the same sample provided the 19 T cell receptor beta chains below, sequenced in a study of T cells in Graves' hyperthyroidism and ophthalmopathy. What was amplified from RNA transcripts were TCR beta CDR3 regions. The HTBI set primed first-round TCR CDR3 RT-PCR. Each CDR3 protein is one row after TCRdb ran MiXCR on the multiplex PCR reads. The profile shows roughly 570,000 distinct CDR3 sequences, roughly 46% of them singletons. Sequencing input: peripheral blood or thyroid tissue (not recorded which). These receptors came from an adult woman with Graves' disease, either hyperthyroidism or ophthalmopathy (not recorded which).

The chain's CDR3 is CASGRGGANVLTF. For the CDR3, the DNA is TGTGCCAGTGGCCGCGGCGGGGCCAACGTCCTGACTTTC. The chain carries TRBV19 and TRBJ2-6; D gene unclear. Germline CDR1 is LNHDA and CDR2 is SQIVND (reference sequence). V lost 8 bases and J lost 4, with 9 bases in between. This CDR3 region has 13 residues.

In this sample, this clonotype turned up many times. The CDR3 nucleotides are TGTGCCAGCAGTTACGGGGAAGGCGGTACCGAGCAGTACTTC. Translating gives CASSYGEGGTEQYF. V gene TRBV6-5 combines with J gene TRBJ2-7; unclear D gene. V was clipped by 2 bases and J by 6 bases, with 14 bases between them. This CDR3 is 14 amino acids long. CDR1 is MNHEY and CDR2 is SVGAGI in the germline V gene.

At least ten counts were recorded for this clonotype. This rearrangement joins TRBV5-1 to TRBJ2-7; TRBD2 matches at 9 bases. The ends lost 3 bases at V and 3 bases at J; junction bases unmatched: 7. The CDR3 is 15 residues long. Germline V gene lookup returns CDR1 SGHRS and CDR2 YFSETQ. The CDR3 DNA reads TGCGCCAGCAGCTGGGGACTAGCAGACGACTACGAGCAGTACTTC. It specifies CASSWGLADDYEQYF. Supplemented by reference TRBV5-1 and TRBJ2-7, the full variable domain reads KAGVTQTPRYLIKTRGQQVTLSCSPISGHRSVSWYQQTPGQGLQFLFEYFSETQRNKGNFPGRFSGRQFSNSRSEMNVSTLELGDSALYLCASSWGLADDYEQYFGPGTRLTVT.

A remark on this clonotype: Since a much larger clone is just one base distant, this may be a read error. The chain combines TRBV3-1 with TRBJ2-2; 9 bases align to TRBD2. CDR3 size: 15 residues. Trimming at V came to 6 bases and at J to 3 bases, leaving 5 bases not matched to a gene. Germline V CDR1 and CDR2: LGHDT, YNNKEL (reference sequence). CDR3 sequence: CASRRASGDTGELFF. The CDR3, as DNA: TGTGCCAGCAGGCGGGCTAGCGGGGACACCGGGGAGCTGTTTTTT.

In this sample, this clonotype turned up many times. The genes are TRBV4-1 and TRBJ1-2, with TRBD1 identical over 12 bases. Germline V gene lookup returns CDR1 MGHRA and CDR2 YSYEKL. J was trimmed by 8 bases and V by 4 bases; bases with no gene match: 8. The CDR3 totals 15 residues. The DNA of the CDR3 is TGCGCCAGCAGCCGGCCGGGACAGGGGGCATTCGGCTACACCTTC. Protein: CASSRPGQGAFGYTF.

The J gene is TRBJ2-7, the V gene TRBV5-1; no clear D. V shed 6 bases and J shed 0 bases, with 10 bases lying between them. The CDR3 sequence is 13 residues long. The germline V gene has CDR1 SGHRS and CDR2 YFSETQ. CDR3 protein: CASKAESSYEQYF. The CDR3 DNA reads as TGCGCCAGCAAGGCTGAGAGCTCCTACGAGCAGTACTTC.

This clonotype has a handful of counts. The chain links TRBV20-1 to TRBJ1-5; the D is unclear. Germline V lookup: CDR1 DFQATT, CDR2 SNEGSKA (reference sequence). The CDR3 spans 13 residues. V lost 3 bases, J lost 5 bases, and 11 bases lay in between. This CDR3 reads CSASSTDYQPQHF. The DNA of the CDR3 is TGCAGTGCTAGTTCGACGGACTATCAGCCCCAGCATTTT.

This chain uses TRBV20-1 with TRBJ2-6, with TRBD1 matching 8 bases. V was clipped by 3 bases and J by 4 bases; unmatched bases: 11. Germline V gives CDR1 DFQATT, CDR2 SNEGSKA (reference sequence). CDR3 length: 17 amino acids. Here the CDR3 DNA reads TGCAGTGCTAGCTACCTTGGACAGGGTGCCGGGGCCAACGTCCTGACTTTC. Residues: CSASYLGQGAGANVLTF.

This clonotype was found many times. V and J are TRBV19 and TRBJ1-1; D not certain. The CDR3 is 15 residues long. Trimming shortened V by 7 bases and J by 5 bases, and 20 bases separated the two germline ends. CDR1 is LNHDA, CDR2 SQIVND, per germline (reference sequence). The CDR3 protein is CASTYTLSSGTEAFF. CDR3 in DNA: TGTGCCAGTACTTACACACTCTCCTCGGGAACTGAAGCTTTCTTT.

This clonotype was found many times. This rearrangement joins TRBV20-1 to TRBJ1-5; D is unresolved. The ends were cut back, 6 bases at V and 0 bases at J, with 18 bases in the middle. CDR3 size: 16 residues. Per germline, CDR1 DFQATT and CDR2 SNEGSKA (reference sequence). CDR3 residues: CSASDPRGSSNQPQHF. In DNA, the CDR3 is TGCAGTGCGTCTGACCCCCGTGGGTCTAGCAATCAGCCCCAGCATTTT.

The chain links TRBV7-2 to TRBJ2-7, with D unclear. The germline CDR1 and CDR2 sequences are SGHTA and FQGNSA. V gave up 2 bases and J gave up 0 bases, with 8 bases separating them. The CDR3 is made up of 14 amino acids. CDR3 protein: CASSLMSSSYEQYF. CDR3 bases: TGTGCCAGCAGCTTAATGTCCAGCTCCTACGAGCAGTACTTC.

The chain joins TRBV2 to TRBJ2-3; 7 positions agree with TRBD2. Germline lookup yields CDR1 SNHLY and CDR2 FYNNEI. J was trimmed by 8 bases and V by 3 bases; bases with no gene match: 5. This CDR3 region has 13 residues. This chain's CDR3 is CASSDGPGGTQYF. CDR3 nucleotides: TGTGCCAGCAGTGATGGTCCGGGGGGTACGCAGTATTTT.

CDR3 loop: CASSARPLRGPNTIYF. The CDR3 nucleotides are TGTGCCAGCAGCGCGAGGCCCCTCAGGGGACCGAACACCATATATTTT. V and J are TRBV9 and TRBJ1-3; a weak D match, TRBD1 (6 bases). The germline V gene encodes CDR1 SGDLS and CDR2 YYNGEE. V shed 3 bases and J shed 7 bases, with 20 bases lying between them. This CDR3 has 16 amino acids.

This clonotype was recorded at least ten times. The chain is built from TRBV5-1 and TRBJ2-2; 8 positions agree with TRBD1. This CDR3 has 15 amino acids. The germline CDR1 and CDR2 sequences are SGHRS and YFSETQ. Trimming took 4 bases from V and 4 from J; bases not matched to a gene: 6. The CDR3 protein is CASSIGQGLTGELFF. The DNA of the CDR3 is TGCGCCAGCAGCATCGGACAGGGCCTCACCGGGGAGCTGTTTTTT.

The V gene is TRBV5-1, the J gene TRBJ1-2; 9 bases agree with TRBD1. The V gene's germline CDR1 is SGHRS and CDR2 YFSETQ. The V gene end was trimmed by 2 bases and the J gene end by 4 bases; junction bases not matched to a gene: 3. The CDR3 sequence is 14 residues long. CDR3 nucleotide sequence: TGCGCCAGCAGCTTCGGACAGGGGAGCTATGGCTACACCTTC. Protein: CASSFGQGSYGYTF. Full variable domain (missing parts from reference TRBV5-1 and TRBJ1-2): KAGVTQTPRYLIKTRGQQVTLSCSPISGHRSVSWYQQTPGQGLQFLFEYFSETQRNKGNFPGRFSGRQFSNSRSEMNVSTLELGDSALYLCASSFGQGSYGYTFGSGTRLTVV.

This chain joins TRBV7-1 and TRBJ1-1, with D unclear. TRBV7-1 is marked as an open reading frame, function uncertain. Trimming took 2 bases from V and 3 from J, leaving 10 bases between them. This CDR3 is 14 amino acids long. The CDR3 loop reads CASSSQQMDTEAFF. Written as DNA, the CDR3 is TGTGCCAGCAGCTCACAGCAGATGGACACTGAAGCTTTCTTT.

The genes are TRBV29-1 and TRBJ2-7; weak D call: TRBD2 (5 bases). CDR3 size: 13 residues. V gave up 8 bases and J gave up 3 bases, with 17 bases separating them. The germline gives CDR1 SQVTM, CDR2 ANQGSEA. The CDR3, as DNA: TGCAGCTTAACGACGCTGGAGGTCTACGAGCAGTACTTC. It specifies CSLTTLEVYEQYF.

This clonotype was counted ten times or more. The rearrangement joins TRBV6-5 to TRBJ1-4; 8 bases align to TRBD1. The length of the CDR3 is 18 residues. The germline V gene encodes CDR1 MNHEY and CDR2 SVGAGI. J gave up 0 bases and V 0 bases, and 6 bases lay outside the gene matches. The CDR3 is CASSYSGRGRATNEKLFF. For the CDR3, the DNA is TGTGCCAGCAGTTACTCTGGCAGGGGGCGTGCAACTAATGAAAAACTGTTTTTT.

This clonotype occurred many times. This chain uses TRBV7-8 with TRBJ1-2, with TRBD1 matching 11 bases. V shed 7 bases, J shed 8 bases, and the junction held 3 bases outside the gene matches. CDR3 length: 12 amino acids. CDR1 SGHVS and CDR2 FQNEAQ come from the germline V gene. CDR3 coding DNA: TGTGCCAGCACTGGGACAGGGGGGGGCTACACCTTC. This codes for CASTGTGGGYTF.